A selection of T cell receptor beta chains follows, all from one sample in a study of blood T cell repertoires in COVID-19. The protocol was immunoSEQ multiplex PCR, while the TCRdb copy is restricted to in-frame clones and leaves out a portion. The top ten clones hold around 4% of a sample with around 330,000 clones, more than 75% of them seen once. Sequencing was done on a sample of peripheral blood. The receptors originated from a woman in her 50s with active or convalescent COVID-19. The CDR3 runs from the conserved cysteine through the conserved F or W. The order of the fields is D gene, clone size, V gene, J gene, CDR3 DNA, CDR3 protein. A D gene is named only where the DNA matches it firmly. For some rows the clone size is stated as once, few or many, or as a class when expanded; others skip it.

NA	NA	TRBV7-2	TRBJ2-3	TGTGCCAGCAGCTGGACACGAAGCACAGATACGCAGTATTTT	CASSWTRSTDTQYF
NA	once	TRBV7-9	TRBJ2-2	TGTGCCAGCAGCTTAGCTGGGCAGGGCCACACGTCCGGGGAGCTGTTTTTT	CASSLAGQGHTSGELFF
NA	once	TRBV12-5	TRBJ1-5	TGTGCTAGTGGACGAGACATCACCCGAAATCAGCCCCAGCATTTT	CASGRDITRNQPQHF
TRBD1	NA	TRBV30	TRBJ1-1	TGTGCCTGGGCTGACAGGGGCGAAGCTTTCTTT	CAWADRGEAFF
NA	NA	TRBV7-2	TRBJ2-2	TGTGCCAGCAGGAATACAGGGTTAAGGACCGGGGAGCTGTTTTTT	CASRNTGLRTGELFF
NA	NA	TRBV27	TRBJ1-4	TGTGCCAGCAGTTTAAGGCAGGGAGAAAAACTGTTTTTT	CASSLRQGEKLFF
TRBD2	NA	TRBV15	TRBJ2-3	TGTGCCACCAGCCGGATCCCGGGACTAGCGGGGGGGCCGCCAGATACGCAGTATTTT	CATSRIPGLAGGPPDTQYF
TRBD1	NA	TRBV12-3/TRBV12-4	TRBJ1-5	TGTGCCAGCCAGGGGACAGCCAATCAGCCCCAGCATTTT	CASQGTANQPQHF
TRBD1	NA	TRBV13	TRBJ1-1	TGTGCCAGCAGCTTCGGGGACAGCACTGAAGCTTTCTTT	CASSFGDSTEAFF
NA	NA	TRBV14	TRBJ2-3	TGTGCCAGCAGATTCACAGGGTACGGTACGCAGTATTTT	CASRFTGYGTQYF
TRBD1	NA	TRBV3-1/TRBV3-2	TRBJ1-2	TGTGCCAGCAGCCAAGATCTCCGGGTTTACCGGGACAGGGGAGGTGGCTACACCTTC	CASSQDLRVYRDRGGGYTF
NA	NA	TRBV29-1	TRBJ1-2	TGCAGCGTTGATGACAGGCCTAACTATGGCTACACCTTC	CSVDDRPNYGYTF
TRBD1	NA	TRBV28	TRBJ1-5	TGTGCCAGCAGTTTACCATCCGGGACAGACTTTTATAGCAATCAGCCCCAGCATTTT	CASSLPSGTDFYSNQPQHF
TRBD1	NA	TRBV6-5	TRBJ1-3	TGTGCCAGCAGTACAGGGGCAGGAAACACCATATATTTT	CASSTGAGNTIYF
TRBD1	NA	TRBV28	TRBJ1-1	TGTGCCAGCAGTTCCGGGACAGGGGTCATGAACACTGAAGCTTTCTTT	CASSSGTGVMNTEAFF
NA	NA	TRBV23-1	TRBJ2-7	TGCGCCAGCGAATATAGCCCCTTCGGGGAGCAGTACTTC	CASEYSPFGEQYF
NA	NA	TRBV19	TRBJ2-7	TGTGCCAGTAGTATCACGATGATAACGGGATACGAGCAGTACTTC	CASSITMITGYEQYF
NA	NA	TRBV7-9	TRBJ2-1	TGTGCCAGCAGCATTACCTGGACAGTCTCCAAGGGGCAGCTCGATGAGCAGTTCTTC	CASSITWTVSKGQLDEQFF
TRBD2	NA	TRBV15	TRBJ2-1	TGTGCCACCAGCAGGGGACTAGCGGGAGTAACCCTCTACAATGAGCAGTTCTTC	CATSRGLAGVTLYNEQFF
TRBD2	NA	TRBV24-1	TRBJ2-1	TGTGCCACCAGTGATTCTAGCGGCTACAATGAGCAGTTCTTC	CATSDSSGYNEQFF
TRBD1	NA	TRBV19	TRBJ1-5	TGTGCCAGTAGTATAAGGGACAGGGAGACCGCGCCCCAGCATTTT	CASSIRDRETAPQHF
NA	once	TRBV19	TRBJ2-2	TGTGCCAGTAGTATGTTTGGGGCGGTGGCCGGGGAGCTGTTTTTT	CASSMFGAVAGELFF
NA	NA	TRBV28	TRBJ1-1	TGTGCCAGCAGTTTAAGGGTTGGGGGGAGGGTAACAACTGAAGCTTTCTTT	CASSLRVGGRVTTEAFF
NA	NA	TRBV3-1/TRBV3-2	TRBJ2-3	TGTGCCAGCAGCCAAAGATTCACAGGGCACACAGATACGCAGTATTTT	CASSQRFTGHTDTQYF
TRBD1	few	TRBV6-5	TRBJ1-2	TGTGCCAGCAGTAGACAGGGCCATGGCTACACCTTC	CASSRQGHGYTF
TRBD1	NA	TRBV6-5	TRBJ2-7	TGTGCCAGCAGTTACTCTGGAGCAGGGGGCATCTACGAGCAGTACTTC	CASSYSGAGGIYEQYF
NA	once	TRBV27	TRBJ1-1	TGTGCCAGCAGTTTACGGGGAGGCAGGGCTGAATCTTTCTTT	CASSLRGGRAESFF
NA	once	TRBV20-1	TRBJ1-1	TGCAGTGCTAGTGTACAGGGACACCAGAACACTGAAGCTTTCTTT	CSASVQGHQNTEAFF
NA	NA	TRBV12-3/TRBV12-4	TRBJ1-2	TGTGCCAGCGGTACCGGGAACTATGGCTACACCTTC	CASGTGNYGYTF
NA	NA	TRBV4-2	TRBJ1-6	TGTGCCAGCAGCCAAGGGGCCGGTAATAATTCACCCCTCCACTTT	CASSQGAGNNSPLHF
TRBD2	NA	TRBV11-2	TRBJ2-5	TGTGCCAGCAGCCAAACTAGCGGGGGTGAGACCCAGTACTTC	CASSQTSGGETQYF
NA	NA	TRBV6-6	TRBJ2-7	TGTGCCAGCAGTTACTTAGGGGGGGGGACAGGCTACGAGCAGTACTTC	CASSYLGGGTGYEQYF
NA	NA	TRBV5-1	TRBJ1-2	TGCGCCAGCAGCGACGCGCAGGTTAACTATGGCTACACCTTC	CASSDAQVNYGYTF
NA	NA	TRBV29-1	TRBJ2-1	TGCAGCGTTGATAGACAGAACTACAATGAGCAGTTCTTC	CSVDRQNYNEQFF
TRBD2	NA	TRBV19	TRBJ2-7	TGTGCCAGTAGTATGACGTGGGAGGGCTACGAGCAGTACTTC	CASSMTWEGYEQYF
NA	NA	TRBV27	TRBJ2-2	TGTGCCAGCAGTTTCGGCAGGGGCACCGGGGAGCTGTTTTTT	CASSFGRGTGELFF
TRBD1	once	TRBV10-1	TRBJ2-1	TGCGCCAGCCCCGGGACAGGGGATAGTGAGCAGTTCTTC	CASPGTGDSEQFF
TRBD1	NA	TRBV4-1	TRBJ1-2	TGCGCCAGCAGCCACGGGACAGGGAATGGCTACACCTTC	CASSHGTGNGYTF
TRBD1	NA	TRBV4-3	TRBJ1-3	TGCGCCAGCAGCCAAGATGAGGGTGGGGGGACAGCTGGAAACACCATATATTTT	CASSQDEGGGTAGNTIYF
NA	NA	TRBV6-2/TRBV6-3	TRBJ2-1	TGTGCCAGCAGTTACTCTAACAATGAGCAGTTCTTC	CASSYSNNEQFF
TRBD2	NA	TRBV6-6	TRBJ2-2	TGTGCCAGCAGTATTGGGACTAGCGCCGGGGAGCTGTTTTTT	CASSIGTSAGELFF
TRBD1	NA	TRBV5-1	TRBJ2-6	TGCGCCAGCAGCTTGACAGGGGGCTCTGGGGCCAACGTCCTGACTTTC	CASSLTGGSGANVLTF
NA	NA	TRBV3-1/TRBV3-2	TRBJ2-4	TGTGCCAGCAGCCAAAGGACGGGACTAGCCAAAAACATTCAGTACTTC	CASSQRTGLAKNIQYF
TRBD2	NA	TRBV5-1	TRBJ2-3	TGCGCCAGCAGCTTCTATCCTAGCGGGGGGCACACAGATACGCAGTATTTT	CASSFYPSGGHTDTQYF
TRBD2	NA	TRBV5-1	TRBJ2-3	TGCGCCAGCAGCTCCTCTAGCGGGGGGGCCACAGATACGCAGTATTTT	CASSSSSGGATDTQYF
NA	once	TRBV28	TRBJ2-3	TGTGCCAGCCTAACAGGATCTTACACAGATACGCAGTATTTT	CASLTGSYTDTQYF
TRBD2	NA	TRBV27	TRBJ2-7	TGTGCCAGCAGCCGCGGGGGGTACGAGCAGTACTTC	CASSRGGYEQYF
NA	NA	TRBV11-2	TRBJ2-4	TGTGCCAGCAGCCCTTCGGGACTAGCCAAAAACATTCAGTACTTC	CASSPSGLAKNIQYF